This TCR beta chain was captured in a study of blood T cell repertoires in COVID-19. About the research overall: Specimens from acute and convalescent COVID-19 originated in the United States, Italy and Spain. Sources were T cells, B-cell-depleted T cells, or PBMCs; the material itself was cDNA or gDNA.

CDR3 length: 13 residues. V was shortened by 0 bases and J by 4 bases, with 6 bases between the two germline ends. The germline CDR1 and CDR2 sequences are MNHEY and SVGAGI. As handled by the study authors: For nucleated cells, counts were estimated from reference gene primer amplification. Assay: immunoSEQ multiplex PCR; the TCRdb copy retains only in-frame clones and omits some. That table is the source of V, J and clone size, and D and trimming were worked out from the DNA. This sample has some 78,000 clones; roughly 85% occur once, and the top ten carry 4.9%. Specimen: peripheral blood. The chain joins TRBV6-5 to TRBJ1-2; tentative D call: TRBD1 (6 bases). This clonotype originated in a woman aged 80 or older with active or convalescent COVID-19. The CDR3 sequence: CASSYSGGYGYTF. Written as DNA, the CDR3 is TGTGCCAGCAGTTACTCAGGGGGCTATGGCTACACCTTC.